The next 28 T cell receptor beta chains were all read from a single sample in a study of PD-1 blockade in classical Hodgkin lymphoma. Sequencing was performed with immunoSEQ multiplex PCR; in TCRdb, only in-frame clones are kept and a portion is missing. The sample yields fewer than 20,000 clones, about 93% seen once. The time point: newly diagnosed, previously untreated cHL patient sample. The sample comprised peripheral blood mononuclear cells (PBMCs). The receptors here all came from a human donor with classical Hodgkin lymphoma.

This clone was observed a single time. The rearrangement joins TRBV25-1 to TRBJ2-5; 14 nucleotides align to TRBD2. The CDR3 is 18 amino acids. Germline CDR1 reads MGHDK; CDR2 reads SYGVNS. Trimming cost V 3 bases and J 1 base; bases outside gene matches: 7. CDR3 coding DNA: TGTGCCAGCAGTGATCCCGGGACTAGCGGGAGTCCCCAAGAGACCCAGTACTTC. This translates into CASSDPGTSGSPQETQYF.

V is TRBV5-4 and J is TRBJ2-5; D uncertain. V lost 1 base and J lost 0, with 7 bases in between. This CDR3 has 14 residues. Germline values: CDR1 SGHNT, CDR2 YYREEE (reference sequence). This CDR3 is CASSLWPDQETQYF. In DNA form, the CDR3 reads TGTGCCAGCAGCTTGTGGCCAGACCAAGAGACCCAGTACTTC.

The chain uses TRBV30 and TRBJ2-7; perhaps TRBD1 as D (5 bases). The CDR3 runs to 12 residues. Germline CDR1 GTSNPN, CDR2 SVGIG (reference sequence). Trimming pared 1 base from V and 7 bases from J, leaving 11 bases between. CDR3: CAWSGGAWEQYF. CDR3 coding DNA: TGTGCCTGGAGTGGTGGGGCATGGGAGCAGTACTTC.

V and J are TRBV29-1 and TRBJ2-3; the D gene is possibly TRBD1 (6 bases). V shed 7 bases and J shed 3 bases, with 11 bases lying between them. Per germline, CDR1 SQVTM and CDR2 ANQGSEA. The CDR3 contains 12 residues. The DNA of the CDR3 is TGCAGCGCAAGTCAGGGGACAGATACGCAGTATTTT. This translates into CSASQGTDTQYF.

The rearrangement links TRBV7-9 to TRBJ2-1, with D possibly being TRBD1 (5 bases). This CDR3 comprises 14 residues. Germline V gene lookup returns CDR1 SEHNR and CDR2 FQNEAQ (reference sequence). With 1 base removed from V and 8 bases from J, the gap between germline ends came to 12 bases. CDR3 DNA sequence: TGTGCCAGCAGCTTAGTCAGGGTATCAGATGAGCAGTTCTTC. Residues: CASSLVRVSDEQFF.

The chain couples TRBV29-1 to TRBJ1-2, with a tentative D call TRBD1 (5 bases). CDR3 size: 12 residues. Trimming took off 4 bases at V and 8 bases at J, with 14 bases between the two ends. Looked up from germline, CDR1 is SQVTM and CDR2 is ANQGSEA. The CDR3 bases are TGCAGCGTTGGATCTTCTGGGGACGGCTACACCTTC. Translated, it gives CSVGSSGDGYTF.

V is TRBV6-6 and J is TRBJ2-7; tentatively, D is TRBD1 or TRBD2 (5 bases each). The CDR3 runs 14 residues. Germline values: CDR1 MNHNY, CDR2 SVGAGI (reference sequence). V was clipped by 0 bases and J by 2 bases, with 8 bases between them. The CDR3 DNA reads as TGTGCCAGCAGTTACTCGAGGGGCACCTACGAGCAGTACTTC. Protein product: CASSYSRGTYEQYF.

The chain is built from TRBV2 and TRBJ2-5, with D perhaps TRBD1 (6 bases). This CDR3 spans 13 amino acids. Germline-derived CDR1 and CDR2 are SNHLY and FYNNEI. The ends were cut back, 11 bases at V and 2 bases at J, with 15 bases in the middle. The chain's CDR3 is CAQAEDRQETQYF. CDR3 nucleotide sequence: TGTGCCCAAGCGGAGGACAGACAAGAGACCCAGTACTTC.

The chain recombines TRBV28 with TRBJ2-7; 7 positions match TRBD2. V was clipped by 5 bases and J by 5 bases; unmatched bases: 12. The CDR3 extends over 15 amino acids. Germline V gene data show CDR1 as MDHEN and CDR2 as SYDVKM. CDR3 sequence (DNA): TGTGCCAGCAGTGGGGGGGACCTCGATTCGGACGAGCAGTACTTC. Its protein product is CASSGGDLDSDEQYF.

The rearrangement joins TRBV6-8 to TRBJ2-7; 8 bases agree with TRBD2. This CDR3 comprises 14 residues. Germline CDR1 reads MNHGY; CDR2 reads SAAAGT. V was clipped by 2 bases and J by 5 bases; unmatched bases: 5. In nucleotides, the CDR3 is TGTGCCAGCAGTTACCGGGAGGGCTCGGACGAGCAGTACTTC. Amino acid sequence: CASSYREGSDEQYF.

J is TRBJ1-5 and V is TRBV6-6; no reliable D call. This CDR3 has 14 amino acids. The V and J ends lost 5 bases and 7 bases respectively, with 15 bases between them. CDR1 and CDR2 from the germline V gene are MNHNY and SVGAGI (reference sequence). The CDR3 DNA is TGTGCCAGCAGTCGGGGAGGGAACGGACAGCCCCAGCATTTT. It specifies CASSRGGNGQPQHF.

This clone occurred a few times. The J gene is TRBJ2-5, the V gene TRBV6-5; no clear D. Germline V lookup: CDR1 MNHEY, CDR2 SVGAGI. Trimming took off 2 bases at V and 4 bases at J, with 14 bases between the two ends. CDR3 size: 15 residues. The CDR3 here is CASSYGDPSAETQYF. For the CDR3, the DNA is TGTGCCAGCAGTTACGGCGACCCCTCGGCAGAGACCCAGTACTTC.

The sample holds one count of this clone. The rearrangement uses TRBV19 and TRBJ1-3; TRBD1 aligns across 7 bases. J was trimmed by 0 bases and V by 5 bases; bases with no gene match: 4. The CDR3 has 15 amino acids. The germline V gene encodes CDR1 LNHDA and CDR2 SQIVND (reference sequence). The CDR3: CASSPGTASGNTIYF. CDR3 nucleotide sequence: TGTGCCAGTAGTCCCGGGACAGCCTCTGGAAACACCATATATTTT. The variable domain in full, completed from reference TRBV19 and TRBJ1-3, reads DGGITQSPKYLFRKEGQNVTLSCEQNLNHDAMYWYRQDPGQGLRLIYYSQIVNDFQKGDIAEGYSVSREKKESFPLTVTSAQKNPTAFYLCASSPGTASGNTIYFGEGSWLTVV.

In this sample, this clone turned up a few times. V gene TRBV27 combines with J gene TRBJ1-5; 8 bases are shared with TRBD1. The CDR3 covers 14 residues. Germline V gene sequence: CDR1 MNHEY, CDR2 SMNVEV (reference sequence). Trimming at V came to 5 bases and at J to 8 bases, leaving 8 bases not matched to a gene. The chain's CDR3 is CASSLGQGGEPQHF. The CDR3, as DNA: TGTGCCAGCAGTCTCGGACAGGGCGGGGAGCCCCAGCATTTT.

This sequence joins TRBV7-2 and TRBJ1-3; D remains ambiguous. This CDR3 contains 15 residues. Germline CDR1 and CDR2: SGHTA and FQGNSA. Trimming shortened V by 1 base and J by 0 bases, and 7 bases separated the two germline ends. The CDR3 sequence is CASSLDRFSGNTIYF. The CDR3 nucleotides are TGTGCCAGCAGCTTAGATAGGTTCTCTGGAAACACCATATATTTT.

The V and J genes are TRBV30 and TRBJ2-7, with D perhaps TRBD1 or TRBD2 (6 bases each). V shed 3 bases and J shed 4 bases, with 22 bases lying between them. The CDR3 consists of 16 residues. Germline V lookup: CDR1 GTSNPN, CDR2 SVGIG (reference sequence). The CDR3 loop is CAWRSPRGGRLYEQYF. The CDR3 coding sequence is TGTGCCTGGAGGTCCCCTCGTGGGGGGCGCTTATACGAGCAGTACTTC. Supplemented by reference TRBV30 and TRBJ2-7, the full variable domain reads SQTIHQWPATLVQPVGSPLSLECTVEGTSNPNLYWYRQAAGRGLQLLFYSVGIGQISSEVPQNLSASRPQDRQFILSSKKLLLSDSGFYLCAWRSPRGGRLYEQYFGPGTRLTVT.

This clone showed up just a few times. The rearrangement links TRBV5-4 to TRBJ2-7, with TRBD2 as a possible D gene (6 bases). This CDR3 contains 13 residues. Deletions cut 4 bases from V and 6 bases from J, with 14 bases between. Germline-derived CDR1 and CDR2 are SGHNT and YYREEE (reference sequence). CDR3 region: CASSQPTRSEQYF. CDR3 coding DNA: TGTGCCAGCAGCCAACCGACTAGATCCGAGCAGTACTTC.

The V gene is TRBV5-1, the J gene TRBJ2-1; TRBD1 matches 8 bases. There are 15 residues in the CDR3. V was clipped by 2 bases and J by 8 bases; unmatched bases: 9. Germline V gene data show CDR1 as SGHRS and CDR2 as YFSETQ. The CDR3 DNA sequence: TGCGCCAGCAGCTTACACAGGGGGAGTAGAGATGAGCAGTTCTTC. Protein sequence: CASSLHRGSRDEQFF.

The rearrangement links TRBV5-5 to TRBJ1-5; a weak D match, TRBD1 (6 bases). The germline CDR1 and CDR2 sequences are SGHKS and YYEKEE (reference sequence). The V and J ends lost 3 bases and 3 bases respectively, with 13 bases between them. The CDR3 length is 15 residues. CDR3 residues: CASSSVGDINQPQHF. The CDR3 DNA follows: TGTGCCAGCAGCTCGGTTGGGGACATCAATCAGCCCCAGCATTTT. Full variable domain (remainder filled in from reference TRBV5-5 and TRBJ1-5): DAGVTQSPTHLIKTRGQQVTLRCSPISGHKSVSWYQQVLGQGPQFIFQYYEKEERGRGNFPDRFSARQFPNYSSELNVNALLLGDSALYLCASSSVGDINQPQHFGDGTRLSIL.

The chain recombines TRBV14 with TRBJ1-1; D is unclear. This CDR3 region has 15 residues. Trimming took off 0 bases at V and 1 base at J, with 9 bases between the two ends. CDR1 SGHDN and CDR2 FVKESK come from the germline V gene. The CDR3, as DNA: TGTGCCAGCAGCCAAGATTGGGCGGGGAACACTGAAGCTTTCTTT. Amino acids: CASSQDWAGNTEAFF. The whole variable domain, filled in from reference TRBV14 and TRBJ1-1, reads EAGVTQFPSHSVIEKGQTVTLRCDPISGHDNLYWYRRVMGKEIKFLLHFVKESKQDESGMPNNRFLAERTGGTYSTLKVQPAELEDSGVYFCASSQDWAGNTEAFFGQGTRLTVV.

The sample holds one count of this clone. The CDR3 DNA is TGTGCCAGCAGTGAGGGCGTAGGCGACACCTACTATGGCTACACCTTC. Encoded protein: CASSEGVGDTYYGYTF. This sequence joins TRBV25-1 and TRBJ1-2; D is unresolved. The CDR3 is 16 residues long. Trimming left V 3 bases short and J 3 bases short, with 17 bases between. Germline assignment: CDR1 MGHDK and CDR2 SYGVNS.

The chain joins TRBV14 to TRBJ1-1; a possible D gene is TRBD1 (6 bases). From germline, CDR1 is SGHDN and CDR2 FVKESK. This CDR3 is built from 14 residues. Trimming stripped 4 bases from V and 4 bases from J, with 13 bases between. CDR3 loop: CASSRLQGSTEAFF. CDR3 bases: TGTGCCAGCAGCCGTTTACAGGGATCCACTGAAGCTTTCTTT.

V usage is TRBV28 and J usage is TRBJ2-7, with D perhaps TRBD1 (6 bases). The germline CDR1 and CDR2 sequences are MDHEN and SYDVKM. The CDR3 is 15 amino acids. Trimming took off 3 bases at V and 0 bases at J, with 12 bases between the two ends. DNA of the CDR3: TGTGCCAGCAGTTTGCGGCAGGGGTTCTCCTACGAGCAGTACTTC. Its protein is CASSLRQGFSYEQYF.

This chain links TRBV5-6 with TRBJ1-1; D unresolved. Germline CDR1 SGHDT, CDR2 YYEEEE. Trimming left V 0 bases short and J 0 bases short, with 3 bases between. The CDR3 is made up of 13 amino acids. This chain's CDR3 is CASSLGMNTEAFF. The CDR3 DNA follows: TGTGCCAGCAGCTTGGGCATGAACACTGAAGCTTTCTTT.

The chain uses TRBV10-3 and TRBJ1-5, with TRBD1 identical over 9 bases. The germline V gene encodes CDR1 ENHRY and CDR2 SYGVKD. Germline trimming cut 8 bases from V and 1 base from J; bases unmatched to any gene: 3. The CDR3 is made up of 14 amino acids. In nucleotides, the CDR3 is TGTGCCATCGGGGGGACAGGGAGCAATCAGCCCCAGCATTTT. It encodes CAIGGTGSNQPQHF.

This clone was seen only once. The V gene is TRBV5-1, the J gene TRBJ2-1; TRBD2 matches 13 bases. Germline V gene data show CDR1 as SGHRS and CDR2 as YFSETQ. CDR3 size: 15 residues. The J segment lost 7 bases and the V segment lost 0 bases, leaving 1 base of the junction unmatched. The CDR3: CASSLATSGRNEQFF. CDR3 nucleotide sequence: TGCGCCAGCAGCTTGGCGACTAGCGGGAGGAATGAGCAGTTCTTC. Based on the CDR3 plus reference TRBV5-1 and TRBJ2-1, the full variable domain is KAGVTQTPRYLIKTRGQQVTLSCSPISGHRSVSWYQQTPGQGLQFLFEYFSETQRNKGNFPGRFSGRQFSNSRSEMNVSTLELGDSALYLCASSLATSGRNEQFFGPGTRLTVL.

This chain uses TRBV18 with TRBJ1-2, with D uncertain. The CDR3 has 15 amino acids. The germline V gene has CDR1 KGHSH and CDR2 LQKENI. Between the trimmed V and J ends, which lost 2 bases and 2 bases, there was a span of 12 bases. CDR3 sequence reads: CASSPASPGNYGYTF. CDR3 nucleotide sequence: TGTGCCAGCTCACCAGCATCCCCGGGGAACTATGGCTACACCTTC.

The V call is TRBV5-1, the J call TRBJ2-1; D remains ambiguous. V was pared by 0 bases and J by 8 bases, with 12 bases between. In germline, CDR1 is SGHRS, CDR2 YFSETQ. The CDR3 consists of 14 residues. The CDR3 region has the DNA TGCGCCAGCAGCTTGGAATCTAGGATCTATGAGCAGTTCTTC. It is translated as CASSLESRIYEQFF.